This note documents a single TCR beta chain sequence. Its antigen is unidentified. Here immunoSEQ multiplex PCR was the method, and the copy in TCRdb shows in-frame clones only, minus some. This sample carries approximately 470,000 clones, 70% to 80% of them seen once, and the ten largest clones take about 12%. The V end was cut by 0 bases, the J end by 5 bases, with 11 bases between. The CDR3 contains 14 residues. CDR1 and CDR2 (germline): MGHRA, YSYEKL. This sample stems from a study of shared clonotypes between healthy human individuals. Study as a whole: Contributing individuals were two females and three males aged 18 to 49.

Study-level results: The sampled material consisted only of blood, and tissue repertoires are likely to differ.

This clonotype was obtained from a woman in her thirties or forties in good health. Some clones in this sample may be carry-over from other donors' samples. This chain links TRBV4-1 with TRBJ2-7; no clear D gene. The sample was PBMCs. The CDR3 sequence: CASSQDRLLHEQYF. DNA of the CDR3: TGCGCCAGCAGCCAAGATCGGTTGCTCCACGAGCAGTACTTC.